This T cell receptor beta chain came from a study of blood T cell repertoires in COVID-19. Study summary: Both acute and convalescent COVID-19 samples were obtained from the United States, Italy and Spain. T cells, B-cell-depleted T cells, or PBMCs provided the cDNA or gDNA that served as material.

Trimming took 7 bases from V and 0 from J, leaving 13 bases between them. Germline lookup yields CDR1 SEHNR and CDR2 FQNEAQ (reference sequence). CDR3 length: 15 amino acids. In the authors' workflow: Estimation of nucleated cell counts was performed using reference gene primer amplification. Produced via immunoSEQ multiplex PCR; TCRdb's table is partial and in-frame only. D and trimming come from the DNA, and the V and J calls and clone size come from that table. Of roughly 150,000 clones listed, around 83% were seen once; the top ten hold 9.8%. The source of this sequence is a woman aged 45-59 years with acute or convalescent COVID-19. J is TRBJ1-5 and V is TRBV7-9, with a tentative D call TRBD1 (6 bases). The source material was peripheral blood. The CDR3 protein is CASTGGGSSNQPQHF. In nucleotides, the CDR3 is TGTGCCAGCACCGGGGGGGGCAGTAGCAATCAGCCCCAGCATTTT. The variable domain in full, with the rest retrieved from reference TRBV7-9 and TRBJ1-5, is DTGVSQNPRHKITKRGQNVTFRCDPISEHNRLYWYRQTLGQGPEFLTYFQNEAQLEKSRLLSDRFSAERPKGSFSTLEIQRTEQGDSAMYLCASTGGGSSNQPQHFGDGTRLSIL.